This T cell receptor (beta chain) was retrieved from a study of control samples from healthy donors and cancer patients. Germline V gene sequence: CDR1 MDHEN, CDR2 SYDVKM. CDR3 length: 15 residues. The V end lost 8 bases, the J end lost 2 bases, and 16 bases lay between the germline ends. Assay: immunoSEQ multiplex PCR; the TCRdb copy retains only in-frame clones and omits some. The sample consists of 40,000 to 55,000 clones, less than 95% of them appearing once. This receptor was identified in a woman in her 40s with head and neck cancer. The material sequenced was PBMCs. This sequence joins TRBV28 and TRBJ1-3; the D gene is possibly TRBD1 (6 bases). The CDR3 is CASLRQPGAGNTIYF. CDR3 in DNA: TGTGCCAGCTTACGACAGCCAGGGGCTGGAAACACCATATATTTT.